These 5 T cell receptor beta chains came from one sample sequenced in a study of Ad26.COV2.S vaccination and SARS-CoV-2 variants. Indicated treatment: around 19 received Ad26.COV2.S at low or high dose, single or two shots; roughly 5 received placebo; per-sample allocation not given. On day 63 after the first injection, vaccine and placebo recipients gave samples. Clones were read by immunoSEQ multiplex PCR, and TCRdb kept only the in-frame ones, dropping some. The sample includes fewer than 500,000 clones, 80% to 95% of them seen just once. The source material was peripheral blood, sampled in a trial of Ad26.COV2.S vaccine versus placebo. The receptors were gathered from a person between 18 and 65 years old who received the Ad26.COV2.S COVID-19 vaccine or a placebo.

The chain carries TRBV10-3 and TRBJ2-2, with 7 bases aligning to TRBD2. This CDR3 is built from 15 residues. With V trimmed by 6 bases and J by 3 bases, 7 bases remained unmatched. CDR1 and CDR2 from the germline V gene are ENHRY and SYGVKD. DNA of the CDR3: TGTGCCATCAGAAAAGGGCTAGCGGACACCGGGGAGCTGTTTTTT. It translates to CAIRKGLADTGELFF.

The CDR3 DNA is TGTGCCAGCAGCCAGGCCCGTGCGGGGGCCTCCTACAATGAGCAGTTCTTC. It yields the protein CASSQARAGASYNEQFF. V and J are TRBV4-2 and TRBJ2-1; possibly TRBD2 for D (7 bases). Trimming took off 3 bases at V and 0 bases at J, with 15 bases between the two ends. Germline V lookup: CDR1 LGHNA, CDR2 YNFKEQ. This CDR3 comprises 17 residues.

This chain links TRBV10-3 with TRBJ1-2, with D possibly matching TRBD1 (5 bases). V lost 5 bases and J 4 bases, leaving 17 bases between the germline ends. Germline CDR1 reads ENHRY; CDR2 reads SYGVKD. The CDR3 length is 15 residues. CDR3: CAISQSPGLGYGYTF. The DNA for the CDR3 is TGTGCCATCAGTCAGAGTCCGGGACTAGGCTATGGCTACACCTTC.

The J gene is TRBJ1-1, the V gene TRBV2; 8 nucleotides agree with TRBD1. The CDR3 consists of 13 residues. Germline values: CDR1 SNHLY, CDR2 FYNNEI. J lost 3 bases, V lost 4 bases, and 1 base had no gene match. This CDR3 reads CASSGQGYTEAFF. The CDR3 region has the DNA TGTGCCAGCAGTGGACAGGGGTACACTGAAGCTTTCTTT.

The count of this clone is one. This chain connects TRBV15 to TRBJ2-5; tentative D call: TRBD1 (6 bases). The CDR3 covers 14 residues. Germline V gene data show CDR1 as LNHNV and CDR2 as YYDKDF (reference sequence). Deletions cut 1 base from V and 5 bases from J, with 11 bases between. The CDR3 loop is CATSRGTGMETQYF. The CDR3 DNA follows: TGTGCCACCAGCAGAGGTACAGGGATGGAGACCCAGTACTTC.